The 19 T cell receptor beta chains reported below all come from one sample, sequenced in a study of cytomegalovirus exposure and HLA in healthy donors. The study ran its PCR with 60 Vbeta and 13 Jbeta primers. TCRdb's copy holds only in-frame clones and misses some; the assay was immunoSEQ multiplex PCR. The table shows around 200,000 clones, with 80% occurring only once. The specimen sequenced was PBMCs. Source of these receptors: a boy between 10 and 17 years old in good health and CMV-seronegative.

The chain employs TRBV28 and TRBJ2-7; D is uncertain. The CDR3 extends over 13 amino acids. Germline loops: CDR1 MDHEN, CDR2 SYDVKM. Trimming stripped 6 bases from V and 5 bases from J, with 14 bases between. The CDR3 DNA follows: TGTGCCAGCAGCCGGCTGCTGGGCCACGAGCAGTACTTC. Protein product: CASSRLLGHEQYF.

This chain uses TRBV6-1 with TRBJ2-1; D possibly corresponds to TRBD2 (5 bases). Germline V gene sequence: CDR1 MNHNS, CDR2 SASEGT. V was pared by 4 bases and J by 9 bases, with 19 bases between. The CDR3 runs to 15 residues. The CDR3 region has the DNA TGTGCCAGCAGTGTTGAGGAAGGGAGCCAGCGTGAGCAGTTCTTC. This codes for CASSVEEGSQREQFF.

The chain uses TRBV4-3 and TRBJ2-7; weak D call: TRBD2 (7 bases). The V end was cut by 0 bases, the J end by 7 bases, with 13 bases between. From germline, CDR1 is LGHNA and CDR2 YSLEER. CDR3 length equals 14 residues. CDR3 protein: CASSQENGGREQYF. The CDR3 DNA sequence: TGCGCCAGCAGCCAAGAGAACGGGGGGCGGGAGCAGTACTTC.

The chain joins TRBV6-1 to TRBJ1-5; possible D gene TRBD1, 5 bases. This CDR3 comprises 14 residues. With 7 bases removed from V and 4 bases from J, the gap between germline ends came to 14 bases. CDR1 and CDR2 from the germline V gene are MNHNS and SASEGT. The CDR3 protein is CASNSRRGNQPQHF. The CDR3 DNA reads as TGTGCCAGCAATAGCAGGCGGGGGAATCAGCCCCAGCATTTT.

The chain uses TRBV7-9 and TRBJ1-4, with 9 bases aligning to TRBD1. This CDR3 has 19 amino acids. CDR1 and CDR2 (germline): SEHNR, FQNEAQ (reference sequence). V lost 3 bases, J lost 1 base, and 12 bases stayed unmatched. CDR3: CASSLVPGTGKGTNEKLFF. The CDR3 DNA is TGTGCCAGCAGCTTGGTCCCCGGGACAGGGAAAGGAACTAATGAAAAACTGTTTTTT.

The V call is TRBV27, the J call TRBJ1-2; weak D call: TRBD1 (5 bases). The V and J ends lost 0 bases and 8 bases respectively, with 10 bases between them. Per the germline V gene, CDR1 is MNHEY and CDR2 is SMNVEV (reference sequence). This CDR3 is built from 13 residues. The CDR3 reads CASSLSPAGGYTF. The CDR3, as DNA: TGTGCCAGCAGTTTATCCCCGGCAGGGGGCTACACCTTC.

A single count supports this clone. In DNA, the CDR3 is TGTGCCAGCAGTTCAGGTTCAGGGGGCAAAGATACGCAGTATTTT. Encoded protein: CASSSGSGGKDTQYF. This chain connects TRBV6-5 to TRBJ2-3; 8 bases are a match to TRBD1. This CDR3 has 15 amino acids. V dropped 4 bases and J dropped 5; count of bases not matched to a gene: 8. From germline, CDR1 is MNHEY and CDR2 SVGAGI.

The chain combines TRBV2 with TRBJ2-5, with a weak D call TRBD2 (6 bases). The V end lost 2 bases, the J end lost 7 bases, and 17 bases lay between the germline ends. The CDR3 has 15 residues. The V gene's germline CDR1 is SNHLY and CDR2 FYNNEI. The CDR3: CASSETGSGLRTQYF. In DNA form, the CDR3 reads TGTGCCAGCAGTGAAACGGGTAGCGGCCTCCGGACCCAGTACTTC.

This chain uses TRBV19 with TRBJ1-5, with TRBD1 matching 7 bases. Germline lookup yields CDR1 LNHDA and CDR2 SQIVND (reference sequence). The CDR3 spans 16 residues. Trimming at V came to 6 bases and at J to 3 bases, leaving 11 bases not matched to a gene. Written as DNA, the CDR3 is TGTGCCAGTAGCCGGAAGACGACAGGGCCCAATCAGCCCCAGCATTTT. It is translated as CASSRKTTGPNQPQHF.

The CDR3 DNA is TGTGCCAGCAGCTTGGTGGGGGGGCCGGAATACGAGCAGTACTTC. It yields the protein CASSLVGGPEYEQYF. This rearrangement joins TRBV5-4 to TRBJ2-7, with D tentatively TRBD2 (7 bases). Trimming pared 0 bases from V and 4 bases from J, leaving 14 bases between. The CDR3 totals 15 residues. Germline-derived CDR1 and CDR2 are SGHNT and YYREEE (reference sequence).

The genes are TRBV6-1 and TRBJ2-7; TRBD1 matches at 10 bases. The CDR3 sequence is 16 residues long. V dropped 0 bases and J dropped 1; count of bases not matched to a gene: 3. The V gene's germline CDR1 is MNHNS and CDR2 SASEGT. CDR3 nucleotides: TGTGCCAGCAGTGAAGCGAAGGGACAGGGGTCCTACGAGCAGTACTTC. Translation: CASSEAKGQGSYEQYF.

The chain links TRBV11-2 to TRBJ1-1, with 9 positions matching TRBD1. In germline, CDR1 is SGHAT, CDR2 FQNNGV. There are 14 residues in the CDR3. V shed 5 bases and J 7 bases; nucleotides not matched to a gene: 8. The CDR3 sequence: CASSMWGQGGEAFF. The DNA for the CDR3 is TGTGCCAGCAGCATGTGGGGACAGGGTGGTGAAGCTTTCTTT.

There are a few counts of this clone. The V call is TRBV5-6, the J call TRBJ1-1, with 9 bases identical to TRBD1. The length of the CDR3 is 14 residues. The J segment lost 10 bases and the V segment lost 0 bases, leaving 7 bases of the junction unmatched. Germline-derived CDR1 and CDR2 are SGHDT and YYEEEE. CDR3 in amino acids: CASSLGPGQGLAFF. In nucleotides, the CDR3 is TGTGCCAGCAGCTTGGGTCCGGGACAGGGTTTAGCTTTCTTT.

The gene calls are TRBV6-5 and TRBJ2-1; 8 bases map to TRBD2. Germline values: CDR1 MNHEY, CDR2 SVGAGI. J was trimmed by 9 bases and V by 9 bases; bases with no gene match: 10. The CDR3 is 13 amino acids. The CDR3 DNA is TGTGCCAGTCGGGGGGGCGCTACGTCTGAGCAGTTCTTC. Its translation: CASRGGATSEQFF.

This rearrangement joins TRBV30 to TRBJ1-2, with TRBD1 matching over 7 bases. V was pared by 3 bases and J by 5 bases, with 9 bases of the junction left unmatched. Germline loops: CDR1 GTSNPN, CDR2 SVGIG (reference sequence). There are 14 residues in the CDR3. CDR3: CAWRPDRDTYGYTF. CDR3 bases: TGTGCCTGGAGGCCCGACAGGGACACTTATGGCTACACCTTC.

CDR3 in amino acids: CASSSLAGGPDTQYF. For the CDR3, the DNA is TGTGCCAGCAGCTCACTCGCGGGGGGGCCAGATACGCAGTATTTT. This sequence joins TRBV12-1 and TRBJ2-3; the DNA was not used to check the table's D call, TRBD2. TRBV12-1 is a pseudogene. The CDR3 spans 15 residues.

The chain combines TRBV6-6 with TRBJ2-7; 8 nucleotides match TRBD2. Germline V gives CDR1 MNHNY, CDR2 SVGAGI (reference sequence). V dropped 6 bases and J dropped 2; count of bases not matched to a gene: 3. The CDR3 is 13 residues long. The CDR3 sequence is CASSREGTYEQYF. The CDR3 bases are TGTGCCAGCAGCCGGGAGGGGACCTACGAGCAGTACTTC.

The V call is TRBV6-1, the J call TRBJ1-4; maybe TRBD1 (6 bases). Germline-derived CDR1 and CDR2 are MNHNS and SASEGT. The CDR3 runs 15 residues. Trimming took 6 bases from V and 5 from J, leaving 16 bases between them. The CDR3 bases are TGTGCCAGCAGGGACGGACAGCAACGAAATGAAAAACTGTTTTTT. This codes for CASRDGQQRNEKLFF.

The V gene is TRBV19, the J gene TRBJ1-2, with TRBD1 identical over 9 bases. V lost 5 bases and J lost 7; bases outside the gene matches: 17. The CDR3 spans 17 residues. Germline V gene lookup returns CDR1 LNHDA and CDR2 SQIVND (reference sequence). The DNA of the CDR3 is TGTGCCAGTAGTTTAATCCGCCCGGGACAGGGATTGAGTGGCTACACCTTC. Residues: CASSLIRPGQGLSGYTF. Complete variable domain (other parts from reference TRBV19 and TRBJ1-2): DGGITQSPKYLFRKEGQNVTLSCEQNLNHDAMYWYRQDPGQGLRLIYYSQIVNDFQKGDIAEGYSVSREKKESFPLTVTSAQKNPTAFYLCASSLIRPGQGLSGYTFGSGTRLTVV.